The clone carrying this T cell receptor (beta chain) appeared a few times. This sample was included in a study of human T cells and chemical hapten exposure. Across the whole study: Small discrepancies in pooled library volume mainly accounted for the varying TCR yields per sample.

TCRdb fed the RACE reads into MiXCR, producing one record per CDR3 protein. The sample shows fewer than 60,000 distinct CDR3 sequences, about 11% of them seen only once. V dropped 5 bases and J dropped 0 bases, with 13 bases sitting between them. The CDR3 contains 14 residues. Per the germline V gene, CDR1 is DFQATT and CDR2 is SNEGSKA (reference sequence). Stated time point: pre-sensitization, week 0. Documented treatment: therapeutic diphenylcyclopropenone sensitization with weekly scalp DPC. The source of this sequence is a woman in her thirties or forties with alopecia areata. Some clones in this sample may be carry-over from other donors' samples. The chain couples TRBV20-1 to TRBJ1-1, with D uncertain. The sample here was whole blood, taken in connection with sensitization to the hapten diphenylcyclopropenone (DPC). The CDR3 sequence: CSAPSPRMNTEAFF. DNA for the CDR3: TGCAGTGCTCCGTCCCCTCGAATGAACACTGAAGCTTTCTTT.